This T cell receptor beta chain originates from a study of blood T cell repertoires in COVID-19. The CDR3 contains 15 residues. The germline V and J ends were trimmed by 4 bases and 4 bases, with 15 bases remaining between them. Germline V lookup: CDR1 SGHTS, CDR2 YDEGEE. Clones were read by immunoSEQ multiplex PCR, and TCRdb kept only the in-frame ones, dropping some. The sample carries around 180,000 clones, roughly 76% recorded once. This clone was picked up a small number of times. V gene TRBV5-8 combines with J gene TRBJ1-5; perhaps TRBD1 as D (5 bases). Sequencing used peripheral blood. This TCR was sampled from a woman older than 75 with COVID-19, enrolled during active disease. CDR3 region: CASSRGGKGNQPQHF. The CDR3 nucleotides are TGTGCCAGCAGCCGGGGGGGGAAGGGAAATCAGCCCCAGCATTTT. The full variable domain, with the rest looked up from reference TRBV5-8 and TRBJ1-5, is EAGVTQSPTHLIKTRGQQATLRCSPISGHTSVYWYQQALGLGLQFLLWYDEGEERNRGNFPPRFSGRQFPNYSSELNVNALELEDSALYLCASSRGGKGNQPQHFGDGTRLSIL.